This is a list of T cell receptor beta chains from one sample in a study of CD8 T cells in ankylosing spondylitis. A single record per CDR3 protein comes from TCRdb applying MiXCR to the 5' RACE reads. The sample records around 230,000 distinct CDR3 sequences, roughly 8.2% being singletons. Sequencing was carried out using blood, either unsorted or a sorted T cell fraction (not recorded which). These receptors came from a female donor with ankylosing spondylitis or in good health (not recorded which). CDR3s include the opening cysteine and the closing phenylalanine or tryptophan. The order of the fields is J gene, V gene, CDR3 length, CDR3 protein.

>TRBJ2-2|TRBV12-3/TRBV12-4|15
CASGDLRANTGELFF
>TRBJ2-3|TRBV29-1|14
CSVAGLAGTDTQYF
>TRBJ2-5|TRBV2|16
CASRNRPWTGGETQYF
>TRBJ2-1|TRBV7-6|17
CASSLAKARLSFNEQFF
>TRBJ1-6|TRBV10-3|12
CAISEPGVPLHF
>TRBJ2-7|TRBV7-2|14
CASSLEAFRYEQYF
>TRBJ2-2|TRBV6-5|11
CASSWAGELFF
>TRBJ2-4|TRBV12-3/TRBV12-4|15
CASSLSGAPKNIQYF
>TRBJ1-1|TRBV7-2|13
CASSTGTRTEAFF
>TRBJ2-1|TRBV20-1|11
CSARLAGVQFF
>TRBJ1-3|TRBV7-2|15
CASSYTGGSGNTIYF
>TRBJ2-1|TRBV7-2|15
CASSLVGRPYNEQFF
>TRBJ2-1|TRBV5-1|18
CASSLGAGGMGSYNEQFF
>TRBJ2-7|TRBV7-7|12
CASSLGVYEQYF
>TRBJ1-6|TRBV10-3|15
CAISESGGMGSPLHF
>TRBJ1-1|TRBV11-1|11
CASRGPLEAFF
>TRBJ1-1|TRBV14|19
CASSQRHGTSVGRNTEAFF
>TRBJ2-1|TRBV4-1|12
CASSSLRNEQFF
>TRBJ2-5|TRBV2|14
CASSVGGDKETQYF
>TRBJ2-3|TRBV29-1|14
CSVDTSGNSDTQYF
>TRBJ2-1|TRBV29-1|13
CSVDPSGINEQFF
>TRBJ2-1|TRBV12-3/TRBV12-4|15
CASISGTSGDNEQFF
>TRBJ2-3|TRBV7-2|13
CASIHLNTDTQYF
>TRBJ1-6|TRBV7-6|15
CASSRTGDMNSPLHF
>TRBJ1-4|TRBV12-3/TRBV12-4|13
CASRRPTNEKLFF
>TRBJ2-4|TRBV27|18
CASSQNPGLAIRGNIQYF
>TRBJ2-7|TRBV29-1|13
CSVEDIGAREQYF
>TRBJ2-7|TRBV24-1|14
CATSAGALPYEQYF
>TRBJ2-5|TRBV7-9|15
CASSLAQGYQETQYF
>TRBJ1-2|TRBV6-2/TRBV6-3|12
CATLTGSYGYTF
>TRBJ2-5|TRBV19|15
CASSSDSVGGETQYF
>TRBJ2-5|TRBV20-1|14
CSAIGRETQETQYF
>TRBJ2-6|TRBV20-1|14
CSAWGGSGANVLTF
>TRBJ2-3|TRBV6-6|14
CASSYSMSGDTQYF